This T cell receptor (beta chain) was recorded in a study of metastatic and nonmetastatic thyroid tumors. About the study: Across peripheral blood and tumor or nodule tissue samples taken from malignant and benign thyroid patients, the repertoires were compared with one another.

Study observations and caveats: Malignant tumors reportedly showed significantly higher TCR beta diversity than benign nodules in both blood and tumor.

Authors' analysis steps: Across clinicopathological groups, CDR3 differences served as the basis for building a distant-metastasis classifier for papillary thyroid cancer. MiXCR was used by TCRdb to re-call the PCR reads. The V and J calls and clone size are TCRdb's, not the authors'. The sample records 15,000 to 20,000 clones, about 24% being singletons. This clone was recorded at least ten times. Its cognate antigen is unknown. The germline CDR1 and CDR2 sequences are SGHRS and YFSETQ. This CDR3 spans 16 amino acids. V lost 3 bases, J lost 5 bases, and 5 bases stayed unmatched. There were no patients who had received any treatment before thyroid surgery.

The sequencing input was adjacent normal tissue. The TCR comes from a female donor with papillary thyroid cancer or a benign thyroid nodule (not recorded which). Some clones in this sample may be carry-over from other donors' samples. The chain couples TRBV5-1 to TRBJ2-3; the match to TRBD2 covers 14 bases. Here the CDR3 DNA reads TGCGCCAGCAGCTACGGACTAGCGGGAGGAGAAGATACGCAGTATTTT. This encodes CASSYGLAGGEDTQYF.